This T cell receptor beta chain comes out of a study of control samples from healthy donors and cancer patients. Measured with immunoSEQ multiplex PCR; TCRdb has only the in-frame clones, and not every one. This table has about 250,000 clones, roughly 80% appearing once. The CDR3 totals 15 residues. The germline V and J ends were trimmed by 0 bases and 3 bases, with 11 bases remaining between them. Per the germline V gene, CDR1 is KGHSH and CDR2 is LQKENI. The chain is built from TRBV18 and TRBJ1-1, with no clear D. Material for sequencing was PBMCs. The origin of this receptor is a woman in her sixties or seventies with lung cancer. CDR3 sequence: CASSPPGSLDTEAFF. CDR3 nucleotide sequence: TGTGCCAGCTCACCACCAGGGTCTCTAGACACTGAAGCTTTCTTT.